The clone carrying this TCR beta chain has only one observation. Antigen unknown. These data are taken from a study of radiation and T cells in renal cell carcinoma. At the level of the study: Nephrectomy followed 15 Gy stereotactic body radiation by 4 weeks.

There are 19 residues in the CDR3. V was pared by 3 bases and J by 0 bases, with 13 bases of the junction left unmatched. Germline V gene lookup returns CDR1 MGHRA and CDR2 YSYEKL. Overall study results and limits: In blood, top tumor clones expanded by 2 weeks, shrinking by 4.

Sequencing was performed with immunoSEQ multiplex PCR; in TCRdb, only in-frame clones are kept and a portion is missing. The sample consists of about 140,000 clones, over 65% of them appearing once. As to time point: baseline pretreatment blood. Regarding treatment: 15 Gy SBRT to primary tumor, nephrectomy 4 weeks later. Serial blood draws occurred at baseline and 2 and 4 weeks post-SBRT. Here the sequenced sample was blood, taken from a patient whose treatment included radiotherapy and nephrectomy. J is TRBJ1-1 and V is TRBV4-1; 10 bases align to TRBD1. The sequence was obtained from a woman between 45 and 60 years old with renal cell carcinoma. CDR3 protein: CASSHFSGTGEIMNTEAFF. The CDR3 bases are TGCGCCAGCAGCCATTTTTCCGGGACAGGGGAAATCATGAACACTGAAGCTTTCTTT.